The rows below give T cell receptor beta chains drawn from one sample of a study of blood T cell repertoires in COVID-19. Data came from immunoSEQ multiplex PCR; TCRdb stores just in-frame clones and leaves some out. The sample consists of about 200,000 clones, 82% of them appearing once. What was sequenced was peripheral blood. These receptor sequences come from a woman in her sixties with COVID-19, enrolled during active disease. The CDR3 runs from the conserved cysteine through the conserved F or W. The D gene is left open where the match is weak. Clone size is stated in some rows and not others, as once, few, many or a class when expanded.

TRBJ2-2 . . TRBV19 CASSIRFGTGELFF TGTGCCAGTAGTATACGGTTTGGCACCGGGGAGCTGTTTTTT
TRBJ2-2 . many TRBV28 CASSLFRAGELFF TGTGCCAGCAGTTTATTCAGGGCCGGGGAGCTGTTTTTT
TRBJ2-1 . few TRBV5-4 CASSLDPGYEQFF TGTGCCAGCAGCCTGGACCCAGGGTATGAGCAGTTCTTC
TRBJ1-2 . . TRBV18 CASSLTAPGGRRYGYTF TGTGCCAGCTCACTTACTGCCCCGGGCGGGCGTCGTTATGGCTACACCTTC
TRBJ1-3 . . TRBV28 CASSAYRLHSGNTIYF TGTGCCAGCAGTGCCTACAGGTTACACTCTGGAAACACCATATATTTT
TRBJ1-4 . . TRBV27 CASSLYRLGGNEKLFF TGTGCCAGCAGTTTGTATCGCCTGGGGGGTAATGAAAAACTGTTTTTT
TRBJ1-6 . . TRBV5-4 CASSLSRANSPLHF TGTGCCAGCAGCTTGTCCAGGGCGAATTCACCCCTCCACTTT
TRBJ2-3 TRBD2 . TRBV4-2 CASSPGTSGGTDTQYF TGTGCCAGCAGCCCGGGGACTAGCGGGGGCACAGATACGCAGTATTTT
TRBJ2-3 TRBD2 . TRBV30 CAWSPLAGGTDTQYF TGTGCCTGGAGTCCTCTAGCGGGGGGCACAGATACGCAGTATTTT
TRBJ1-2 TRBD1 . TRBV10-1 CASSRQGRGYGYTF TGCGCCAGCAGTCGACAGGGGAGAGGCTATGGCTACACCTTC
TRBJ2-7 TRBD2 . TRBV7-9 CASASGITYEQYF TGTGCCAGCGCTAGCGGGATTACCTACGAGCAGTACTTC
TRBJ1-5 TRBD1 . TRBV5-8 CASRRTGGAGNQPQHF TGTGCCAGCAGAAGGACAGGGGGCGCGGGCAATCAGCCCCAGCATTTT
TRBJ1-3 TRBD1 . TRBV5-5 CASSLGGETGNTIYF TGTGCCAGCAGCTTAGGGGGCGAAACTGGAAACACCATATATTTT
TRBJ2-7 . few TRBV2 CASSEGRSLIVQYF TGTGCCAGCAGTGAAGGACGGAGCCTTATCGTGCAGTACTTC
TRBJ1-5 TRBD1 few TRBV7-2 CASSLGTGNQPQHF TGTGCCAGCAGCTTAGGGACAGGGAATCAGCCCCAGCATTTT
TRBJ1-5 . . TRBV19 CASSIERGQPQHF TGTGCCAGTAGTATAGAAAGGGGACAGCCCCAGCATTTT
TRBJ2-1 TRBD1 . TRBV6-5 CASSYSGTVNNEQFF TGTGCCAGCAGTTATTCCGGGACAGTTAACAATGAGCAGTTCTTC
TRBJ1-5 . . TRBV28 CASNSGGLDQPQHF TGTGCCAGCAACTCGGGGGGACTGGATCAGCCCCAGCATTTT
TRBJ2-5 TRBD1 . TRBV7-8 CASNSGTAQRETQYF TGTGCCAGCAACTCGGGGACAGCCCAAAGAGAGACCCAGTACTTC
TRBJ1-6 . . TRBV5-4 CASSLGGAGPVTPLHF TGTGCCAGCAGCCTAGGGGGGGCAGGGCCAGTCACACCCCTCCACTTT
TRBJ2-7 . few TRBV18 CASSPIPTGSYEQYF TGTGCCAGCTCACCTATCCCTACCGGCTCCTACGAGCAGTACTTC
TRBJ1-1 . . TRBV29-1 CSVVSTEAFF TGCAGCGTTGTGAGTACTGAAGCTTTCTTT
TRBJ1-1 . . TRBV5-1 CASRYRDRMNTEAFF TGCGCCAGCAGGTACCGAGACAGGATGAACACTGAAGCTTTCTTT
TRBJ1-5 . . TRBV5-1 CASSLSTDQPQHF TGCGCCAGCAGCTTAAGCACAGATCAGCCCCAGCATTTT
TRBJ1-4 . few TRBV5-1 CASSSGTSSNEKLFF TGCGCCAGCAGCTCCGGGACAAGCTCCAATGAAAAACTGTTTTTT
TRBJ1-2 . . TRBV3-1/TRBV3-2 CASSQQTGPFYGYTF TGTGCCAGCAGCCAACAGACAGGCCCTTTCTATGGCTACACCTTC
TRBJ1-5 . . TRBV6-5 CATKREVGGNQPQHF TGTGCCACCAAACGGGAGGTCGGAGGCAATCAGCCCCAGCATTTT
TRBJ2-2 . . TRBV5-4 CASGVLTGDRELFF TGTGCCAGCGGGGTCCTGACGGGAGACCGGGAGCTGTTTTTT
TRBJ2-1 TRBD2 . TRBV5-1 CASSSGVGSGSYNEQFF TGCGCCAGCAGCTCCGGGGTGGGTAGCGGGAGTTACAATGAGCAGTTCTTC
TRBJ2-7 . few TRBV19 CASSAQRQAASYEQYF TGTGCCAGTAGTGCCCAAAGACAGGCCGCCTCCTACGAGCAGTACTTC
TRBJ1-2 TRBD1 . TRBV28 CASSLPNRGHYGYTF TGTGCCAGCAGTTTGCCGAACAGGGGCCACTATGGCTACACCTTC
TRBJ1-6 TRBD1 . TRBV6-1 CASSDTTGNSPLHF TGTGCCAGCAGTGACACGACAGGGAATTCACCCCTCCACTTT
TRBJ2-1 . . TRBV7-3 CASSRTSLDEQFF TGTGCCAGCAGCCGTACTAGCCTGGACGAGCAGTTCTTC
TRBJ2-1 TRBD2 few TRBV4-3 CASSQELGWRWREGLNEQFF TGCGCCAGCAGCCAAGAGTTAGGTTGGCGTTGGCGGGAGGGCCTCAATGAGCAGTTCTTC
TRBJ2-3 TRBD1 . TRBV7-9 CASSTTGTDTDTQYF TGTGCCAGCAGCACAACCGGGACAGACACAGATACGCAGTATTTT
TRBJ2-7 . . TRBV6-1 CASSEAWPPYEQYF TGTGCCAGCAGTGAAGCTTGGCCGCCCTACGAGCAGTACTTC
TRBJ2-1 . . TRBV5-4 CASSLGQGYDEQFF TGTGCCAGCAGCTTGGGGCAGGGATATGATGAGCAGTTCTTC
TRBJ1-4 . . TRBV28 CASSPGNEKLFF TGTGCCAGCAGCCCAGGCAATGAAAAACTGTTTTTT
TRBJ1-1 . . TRBV7-6 CASSIGDTVNTEAFF TGTGCCAGCAGCATAGGGGACACTGTGAACACTGAAGCTTTCTTT
TRBJ2-3 TRBD1 . TRBV2 CASSRGRSPTDTQYF TGTGCCAGCAGTAGGGGGCGTAGCCCCACAGATACGCAGTATTTT
TRBJ1-2 . . TRBV28 CASSLLSGGYTF TGTGCCAGCAGCCTTCTTTCCGGGGGCTACACCTTC
TRBJ2-7 TRBD2 . TRBV7-2 CASSLGLAGAGSYEQYF TGTGCCAGCAGCTTAGGTCTAGCGGGCGCAGGTTCCTACGAGCAGTACTTC
TRBJ2-3 TRBD2 . TRBV5-1 CASSLQLAGVTDTQYF TGCGCCAGCAGCCTGCAACTAGCGGGAGTGACGGATACGCAGTATTTT
TRBJ2-2 TRBD2 . TRBV30 CAWSPGTNPGELFF TGTGCCTGGAGTCCCGGGACTAATCCCGGGGAGCTGTTTTTT
TRBJ2-1 . . TRBV5-1 CASSVQVSSSYNEQFF TGCGCCAGCAGCGTACAGGTCTCAAGCTCCTACAATGAGCAGTTCTTC
TRBJ1-6 . . TRBV4-1 CASSQHPDSVNSPLHF TGCGCCAGCAGCCAACATCCAGACAGTGTTAATTCACCCCTCCACTTT
TRBJ2-6 . . TRBV9 CASSVAVRISGANVLTF TGTGCCAGCAGCGTAGCTGTGAGGATCTCTGGGGCCAACGTCCTGACTTTC
TRBJ1-4 TRBD1 many TRBV5-6 CASSLATGGKDEKLFF TGTGCCAGCAGCTTGGCCACAGGGGGCAAGGATGAAAAACTGTTTTTT
TRBJ2-4 TRBD2 once TRBV25-1 CASSEAGGPSIQYF TGTGCCAGCAGTGAAGCGGGAGGGCCGTCCATTCAGTACTTC
TRBJ1-5 . . TRBV15 CATSRGGGNQPQHF TGTGCCACCAGCAGAGGAGGGGGAAATCAGCCCCAGCATTTT
TRBJ2-2 . few TRBV6-2/TRBV6-3 CATSGANTGELFF TGTGCCACCAGCGGAGCGAACACCGGGGAGCTGTTTTTT
TRBJ1-1 . many TRBV3-1/TRBV3-2 CASTQGVNTEAFF TGTGCCAGCACCCAGGGCGTGAACACTGAAGCTTTCTTT
TRBJ1-1 . . TRBV28 CASKGRVDTEAFF TGTGCCAGCAAGGGGAGGGTGGACACTGAAGCTTTCTTT
TRBJ2-1 TRBD2 few TRBV28 CASSPGTSGRRNEQFF TGTGCCAGCAGCCCAGGGACTAGCGGGAGGAGGAATGAGCAGTTCTTC